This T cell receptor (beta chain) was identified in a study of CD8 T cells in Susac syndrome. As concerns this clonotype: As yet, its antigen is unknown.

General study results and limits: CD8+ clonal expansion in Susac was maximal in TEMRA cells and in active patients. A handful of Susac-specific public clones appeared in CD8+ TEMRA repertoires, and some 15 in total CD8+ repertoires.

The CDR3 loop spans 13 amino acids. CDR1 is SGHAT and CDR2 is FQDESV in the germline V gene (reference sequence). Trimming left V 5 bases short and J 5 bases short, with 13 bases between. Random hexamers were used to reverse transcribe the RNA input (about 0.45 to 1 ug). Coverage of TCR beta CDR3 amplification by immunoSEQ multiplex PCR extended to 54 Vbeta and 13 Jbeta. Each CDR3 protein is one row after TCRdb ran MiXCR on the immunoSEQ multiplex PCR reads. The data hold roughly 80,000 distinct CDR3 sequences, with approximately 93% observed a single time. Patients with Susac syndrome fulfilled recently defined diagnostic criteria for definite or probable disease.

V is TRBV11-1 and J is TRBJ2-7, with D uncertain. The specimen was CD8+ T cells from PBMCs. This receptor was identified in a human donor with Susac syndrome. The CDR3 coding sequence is TGTGCCAGCAGCCCCCGGTCTAGAGACGAGCAGTACTTC. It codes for CASSPRSRDEQYF. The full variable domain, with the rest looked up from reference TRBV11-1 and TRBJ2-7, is EAEVAQSPRYKITEKSQAVAFWCDPISGHATLYWYRQILGQGPELLVQFQDESVVDDSQLPKDRFSAERLKGVDSTLKIQPAELGDSAMYLCASSPRSRDEQYFGPGTRLTVT.